Below, 7 T cell receptor beta chains from the same sample are listed, as sequenced in a study of vaccination and CD4 T cells after COVID-19. Their antigens are not known. Cultured CD4+ T cells had their DNA profiled by the Oncomine TCR Beta short-read assay. In TCRdb, the PCR reads were re-called with MiXCR into one record per CDR3 protein. There are some 8,300 distinct CDR3 sequences in the sample; 45% to 60% occur only once, and around 8% lies in the top ten. Treatment indicated: approximately nine-day PBMC culture with coronavirus spike peptide pools or control peptides (ViraFEST assay). Sequencing input: CD4+ T cells from blood, cultured in vitro. The source of these receptors is a human donor who had recovered from COVID-19.

The chain has TRBV20-1 and TRBJ2-1; 9 bases are shared with TRBD1. This CDR3 comprises 20 residues. Losses at the gene ends were 1 base for V and 3 bases for J; bases not matched to a gene: 19. CDR1 and CDR2 from the germline V gene are DFQATT and SNEGSKA (reference sequence). The CDR3 sequence: CSARAFRTGEQSFIYNEQFF. The CDR3 DNA follows: TGCAGTGCTAGAGCTTTTAGGACAGGGGAACAGAGTTTTATCTACAATGAGCAGTTCTTC.

The rearrangement uses TRBV10-2 and TRBJ2-1; D ambiguous. Germline CDR1 reads WSHSY; CDR2 reads SAAADI. V lost 7 bases, J lost 7 bases, and 14 bases lay in between. This CDR3 spans 13 amino acids. The CDR3 DNA is TGCGCCAGCAACCAGCGACGGCTTAATGAGCAGTTCTTC. Its protein is CASNQRRLNEQFF.

This rearrangement joins TRBV2 to TRBJ1-1; no definite D call. Germline CDR1 is SNHLY and CDR2 is FYNNEI. The CDR3 consists of 11 residues. V lost 5 bases and J lost 11, with 12 bases in between. The CDR3 bases are TGTGCCAGCAGTCGGGCTCTAGACGCTTTCTTT. As protein: CASSRALDAFF.

The V and J genes are TRBV19 and TRBJ2-7; D is possibly TRBD1 (5 bases). In germline, CDR1 is LNHDA, CDR2 SQIVND (reference sequence). The CDR3 runs to 15 residues. Trimming shortened V by 5 bases and J by 4 bases, and 18 bases separated the two germline ends. DNA for the CDR3: TGTGCCAGTAGTGGCCTAAACAGGATCGGGTACGAGCAGTACTTC. The encoded protein is CASSGLNRIGYEQYF. The full variable domain, rest sourced from reference TRBV19 and TRBJ2-7, is DGGITQSPKYLFRKEGQNVTLSCEQNLNHDAMYWYRQDPGQGLRLIYYSQIVNDFQKGDIAEGYSVSREKKESFPLTVTSAQKNPTAFYLCASSGLNRIGYEQYFGPGTRLTVT.

The chain is built from TRBV18 and TRBJ1-1; D gene ambiguous. The CDR3 spans 14 residues. Trimming removed 2 bases from V and 0 bases from J, with 7 bases in between. Germline V gives CDR1 KGHSH, CDR2 LQKENI. The DNA for the CDR3 is TGTGCCAGCTCACCAAACAGTATGAACACTGAAGCTTTCTTT. It is translated as CASSPNSMNTEAFF.

The chain combines TRBV30 with TRBJ2-5, with 7 nucleotides matching TRBD2. Looked up from germline, CDR1 is GTSNPN and CDR2 is SVGIG (reference sequence). CDR3 size: 13 residues. The V gene end was trimmed by 4 bases and the J gene end by 2 bases; junction bases not matched to a gene: 4. CDR3 in amino acids: CAWTRGVQETQYF. The CDR3 region has the DNA TGTGCCTGGACACGGGGGGTACAAGAGACCCAGTACTTC.

This chain connects TRBV11-2 to TRBJ2-5; 9 nucleotides line up with TRBD2. CDR1 is SGHAT and CDR2 is FQNNGV in the germline V gene. Unmatched junction bases numbered 8, after V lost 5 bases and J lost 4 bases. This CDR3 has 15 amino acids. The CDR3 DNA is TGTGCCAGCAGCCGCAGCGGGGGGATCGGAGAGACCCAGTACTTC. Protein sequence: CASSRSGGIGETQYF.